Listed here are 15 T cell receptor beta chains from one sample, sequenced in a study of cytomegalovirus exposure and HLA in healthy donors. The PCR ran on 60 Vbeta and 13 Jbeta primers. Generated by immunoSEQ multiplex PCR, the TCRdb table keeps only in-frame clones and is missing some. This table has roughly 140,000 clones, 82% appearing once. Sequences were obtained from PBMCs. These receptors originate from a woman aged 60-75 years in good health and CMV-seropositive.

The rearrangement links TRBV7-8 to TRBJ2-7; the D gene is possibly TRBD2 (5 bases). This CDR3 has 16 amino acids. Deletions cut 1 base from V and 3 bases from J, with 16 bases between. Looked up from germline, CDR1 is SGHVS and CDR2 is FQNEAQ. The chain's CDR3 is CASSLGAGGPDYEQYF. CDR3 sequence (DNA): TGTGCCAGCAGCTTAGGGGCGGGCGGGCCGGACTACGAGCAGTACTTC.

A few counts support this clone. The CDR3 DNA is TGTGCCAGCAGTCCTACCTCGCAGGATTCCTACGAGCAGTACTTC. It codes for CASSPTSQDSYEQYF. J is TRBJ2-7 and V is TRBV6-5; no definite D call. The germline V gene has CDR1 MNHEY and CDR2 SVGAGI. This CDR3 spans 15 amino acids. Trimming removed 5 bases from V and 1 base from J, with 15 bases in between.

The chain is built from TRBV13 and TRBJ2-7, with no clear D. Germline V gene lookup returns CDR1 PRHDT and CDR2 FYEKMQ (reference sequence). Trimming removed 0 bases at V and 7 bases at J, with 7 bases between. The CDR3 totals 12 residues. The CDR3 spells CASSLGLREQYF. CDR3 nucleotides: TGTGCCAGCAGCTTAGGTTTGAGGGAGCAGTACTTC.

V usage is TRBV5-1 and J usage is TRBJ2-1; a possible D gene is TRBD2 (7 bases). Germline CDR1 is SGHRS and CDR2 is YFSETQ. V dropped 0 bases and J dropped 2 bases, with 12 bases sitting between them. The CDR3 sequence is 16 residues long. The CDR3 nucleotides are TGCGCCAGCAGCTTGGATCCGGGGGGCGCCTACAATGAGCAGTTCTTC. This gives the protein CASSLDPGGAYNEQFF.

As for this clone: In the same sample, other DNA sequences code for this CDR3. The chain couples TRBV30 to TRBJ1-2; D is unresolved. Trimming removed 0 bases from V and 2 bases from J, with 7 bases in between. Germline V gene data show CDR1 as GTSNPN and CDR2 as SVGIG (reference sequence). The CDR3 length is 13 residues. CDR3 sequence: CAWSVSVNYGYTF. The CDR3 DNA reads as TGTGCCTGGAGTGTCTCAGTAAACTATGGCTACACCTTC.

This clone was picked up one time. The V and J genes are TRBV7-3 and TRBJ2-5; 12 nucleotides match TRBD2. The germline V gene has CDR1 SGHTA and CDR2 FQGTGA. The V and J ends lost 5 bases and 5 bases, in that order; junction bases with no gene match: 6. The CDR3 length is 15 residues. The CDR3, as DNA: TGTGCCAGCAGCAGACTAGCGGGAGTCCCGGAGACCCAGTACTTC. Translating gives CASSRLAGVPETQYF.

This sequence joins TRBV4-3 and TRBJ2-3; 7 bases fit TRBD1. There are 14 residues in the CDR3. The germline CDR1 and CDR2 sequences are LGHNA and YSLEER. After removal of 4 bases from V and 6 bases from J, the junction contained 7 bases not matched to a gene. The CDR3 is CASSPGTDGDTQYF. CDR3 bases: TGCGCCAGCAGCCCGGGGACAGATGGGGATACGCAGTATTTT.

The V and J genes are TRBV28 and TRBJ2-3, with D maybe TRBD1 (5 bases). V was pared by 6 bases and J by 2 bases, with 15 bases between. The CDR3 loop spans 15 amino acids. The germline V gene encodes CDR1 MDHEN and CDR2 SYDVKM. CDR3 bases: TGTGCCAGCAGCTCGGTTGGGGCCCCCACAGATACGCAGTATTTT. Protein sequence: CASSSVGAPTDTQYF. The full variable domain, rest sourced from reference TRBV28 and TRBJ2-3, is DVKVTQSSRYLVKRTGEKVFLECVQDMDHENMFWYRQDPGLGLRLIYFSYDVKMKEKGDIPEGYSVSREKKERFSLILESASTNQTSMYLCASSSVGAPTDTQYFGPGTRLTVL.

This sequence joins TRBV27 and TRBJ2-3, with D possibly being TRBD1 (6 bases). Germline V gene lookup returns CDR1 MNHEY and CDR2 SMNVEV (reference sequence). This CDR3 spans 17 amino acids. The V and J ends lost 6 bases and 2 bases respectively, with 21 bases between them. In nucleotides, the CDR3 is TGTGCCAGCAGGAGAAGGGCAGGGGATAGAGTCACAGATACGCAGTATTTT. As protein: CASRRRAGDRVTDTQYF.

The V gene is TRBV14, the J gene TRBJ1-1; no clear D gene. The length of the CDR3 is 16 residues. V lost 1 base, J lost 8 bases, and 20 bases lay in between. Germline V CDR1 and CDR2: SGHDN, FVKESK. The CDR3: CASSQGYSVMKTEAFF. The CDR3 DNA is TGTGCCAGCAGCCAAGGATATTCAGTTATGAAAACGGAAGCTTTCTTT.

CDR3 nucleotide sequence: TGTGCCAGCAGCCTCCTTAGGTCAGGGATTACCCACGAGCAGTACTTC. Protein sequence: CASSLLRSGITHEQYF. V usage is TRBV7-9 and J usage is TRBJ2-7, with TRBD1 as a possible D gene (5 bases). CDR1 SEHNR and CDR2 FQNEAQ come from the germline V gene (reference sequence). The CDR3 is 16 amino acids. Trimming stripped 5 bases from V and 5 bases from J, with 22 bases between.

The J gene is TRBJ2-5, the V gene TRBV4-1; 11 positions match TRBD2. With 4 bases clipped from V and 4 bases from J, the junction kept 8 bases outside the gene matches. Germline CDR1 MGHRA, CDR2 YSYEKL. CDR3 length: 16 amino acids. CDR3 DNA: TGCGCCAGCAGCCTCGGACTAGCGGGTTCGGGAGAGACCCAGTACTTC. It specifies CASSLGLAGSGETQYF.

This rearrangement joins TRBV19 to TRBJ2-2; a possible D gene is TRBD1 (5 bases). The CDR3 sequence is 14 residues long. V was pared by 3 bases and J by 1 base, with 6 bases between. The germline gives CDR1 LNHDA, CDR2 SQIVND (reference sequence). CDR3 residues: CASSMGQNTGELFF. The CDR3 DNA reads as TGTGCCAGTAGTATGGGGCAGAACACCGGGGAGCTGTTTTTT.

The gene calls are TRBV19 and TRBJ2-1; D perhaps matches TRBD2 (5 bases). CDR1 is LNHDA, CDR2 SQIVND, per germline (reference sequence). The CDR3 is 14 residues long. V lost 6 bases to trimming and J lost 9 bases, with 18 bases between them. The CDR3 reads CASSQDPAAGEQFF. The CDR3 nucleotides are TGTGCCAGTAGCCAGGACCCAGCGGCGGGTGAGCAGTTCTTC.

The rearrangement joins TRBV10-3 to TRBJ2-3; TRBD2 aligns across 10 bases. V was clipped by 4 bases and J by 4 bases; unmatched bases: 14. This CDR3 contains 18 residues. CDR1 is ENHRY and CDR2 is SYGVKD in the germline V gene. CDR3 residues: CAISGPYLLAGVPDTQYF. The CDR3 DNA sequence: TGTGCCATCAGTGGCCCATATCTGCTAGCGGGAGTCCCAGATACGCAGTATTTT.